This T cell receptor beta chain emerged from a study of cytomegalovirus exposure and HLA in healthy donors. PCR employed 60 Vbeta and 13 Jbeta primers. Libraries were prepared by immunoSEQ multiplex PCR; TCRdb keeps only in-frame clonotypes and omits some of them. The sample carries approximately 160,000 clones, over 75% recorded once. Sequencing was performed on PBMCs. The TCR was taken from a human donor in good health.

CDR3 coding DNA: TGCGCCAGCAGCCAAGATATGGCCAGGGAGGATGGCTACACCTTC. As protein: CASSQDMAREDGYTF. This sequence joins TRBV4-3 and TRBJ1-2; D is perhaps TRBD1 (5 bases). Trimming pared 0 bases from V and 6 bases from J, leaving 14 bases between. The CDR3 is 15 residues long. Per the germline V gene, CDR1 is LGHNA and CDR2 is YSLEER.